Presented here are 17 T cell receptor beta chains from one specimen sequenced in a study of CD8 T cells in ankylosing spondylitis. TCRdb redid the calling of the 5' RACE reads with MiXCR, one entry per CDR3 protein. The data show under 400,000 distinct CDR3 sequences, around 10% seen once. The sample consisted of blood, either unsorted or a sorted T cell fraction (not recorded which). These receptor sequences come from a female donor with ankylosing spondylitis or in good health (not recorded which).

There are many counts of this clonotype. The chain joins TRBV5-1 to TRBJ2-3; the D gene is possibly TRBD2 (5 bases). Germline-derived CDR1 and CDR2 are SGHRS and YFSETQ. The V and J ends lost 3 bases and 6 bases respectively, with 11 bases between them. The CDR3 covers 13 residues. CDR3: CASSSPGMDTQYF. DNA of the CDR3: TGCGCCAGCAGCTCCCCCGGGATGGATACGCAGTATTTT.

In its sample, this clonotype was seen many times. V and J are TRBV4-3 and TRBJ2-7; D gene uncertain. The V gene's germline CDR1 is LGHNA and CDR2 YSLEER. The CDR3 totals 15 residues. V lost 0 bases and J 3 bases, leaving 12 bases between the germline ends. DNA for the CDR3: TGCGCCAGCAGCCAAGAAATCCGGGCAAACTACGAGCAGTACTTC. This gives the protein CASSQEIRANYEQYF.

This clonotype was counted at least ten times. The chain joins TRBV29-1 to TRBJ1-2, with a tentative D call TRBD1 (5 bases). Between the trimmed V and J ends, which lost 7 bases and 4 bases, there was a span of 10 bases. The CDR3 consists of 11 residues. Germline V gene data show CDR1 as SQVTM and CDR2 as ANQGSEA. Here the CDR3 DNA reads TGCAGCGCTGGGACTGGCTATGGCTACACCTTC. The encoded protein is CSAGTGYGYTF.

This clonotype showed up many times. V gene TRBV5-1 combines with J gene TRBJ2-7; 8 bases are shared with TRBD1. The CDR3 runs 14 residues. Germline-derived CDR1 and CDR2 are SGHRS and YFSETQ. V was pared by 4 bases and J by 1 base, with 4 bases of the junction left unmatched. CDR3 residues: CASSVQGGSYEQYF. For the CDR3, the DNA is TGCGCCAGCAGCGTACAGGGGGGATCCTACGAGCAGTACTTC.

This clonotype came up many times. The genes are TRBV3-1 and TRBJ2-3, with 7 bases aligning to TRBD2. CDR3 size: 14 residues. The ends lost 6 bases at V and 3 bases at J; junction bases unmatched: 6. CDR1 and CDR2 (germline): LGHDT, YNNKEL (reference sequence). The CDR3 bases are TGTGCCAGCAGTAGCGGGTGGGGGACAGATACGCAGTATTTT. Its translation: CASSSGWGTDTQYF.

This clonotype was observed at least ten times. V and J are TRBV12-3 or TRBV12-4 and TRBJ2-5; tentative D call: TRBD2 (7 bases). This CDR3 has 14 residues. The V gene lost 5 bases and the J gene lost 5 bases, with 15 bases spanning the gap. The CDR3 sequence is CASSPSRGGETQYF. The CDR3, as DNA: TGTGCCAGCAGTCCTTCCAGGGGAGGGGAGACCCAGTACTTC.

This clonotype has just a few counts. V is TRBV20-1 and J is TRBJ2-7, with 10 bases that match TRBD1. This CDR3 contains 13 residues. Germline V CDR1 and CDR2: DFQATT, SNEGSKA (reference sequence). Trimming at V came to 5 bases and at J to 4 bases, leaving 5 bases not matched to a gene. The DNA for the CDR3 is TGCAGTGCTCGCCGGGACAGGGGTTACGAGCAGTACTTC. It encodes CSARRDRGYEQYF.

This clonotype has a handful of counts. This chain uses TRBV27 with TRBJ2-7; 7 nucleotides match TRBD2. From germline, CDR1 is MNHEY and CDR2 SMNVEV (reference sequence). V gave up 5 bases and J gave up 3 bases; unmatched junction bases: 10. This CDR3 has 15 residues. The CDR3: CASSPSGGYHYEQYF. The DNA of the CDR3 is TGTGCCAGCAGTCCCTCGGGAGGATACCACTACGAGCAGTACTTC.

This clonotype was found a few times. For the CDR3, the DNA is TGTGCCAGCTCACACGGGACGGACTACGAGCAGTACTTC. Amino acids: CASSHGTDYEQYF. J is TRBJ2-7 and V is TRBV18; D is possibly TRBD1 or TRBD2 (5 bases each). Germline CDR1 and CDR2: KGHSH and LQKENI. The CDR3 covers 13 residues. Trimming took 4 bases from V and 3 from J, leaving 10 bases between them.

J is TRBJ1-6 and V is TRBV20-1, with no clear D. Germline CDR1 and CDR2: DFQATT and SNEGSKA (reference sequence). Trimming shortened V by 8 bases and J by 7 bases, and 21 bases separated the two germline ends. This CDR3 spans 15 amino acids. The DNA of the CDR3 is TGCAGTACATCACTCACCGGGAATAAGAATTCACCCCTCCACTTT. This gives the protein CSTSLTGNKNSPLHF.

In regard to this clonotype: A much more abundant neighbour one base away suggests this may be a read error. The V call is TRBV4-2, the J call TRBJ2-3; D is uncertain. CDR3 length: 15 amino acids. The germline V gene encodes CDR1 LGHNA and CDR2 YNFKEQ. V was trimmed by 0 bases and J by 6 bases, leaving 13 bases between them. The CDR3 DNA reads TGTGCCAGCAGCCAAGAATGGTCCCCCTCGGATACGCAGTATTTT. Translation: CASSQEWSPSDTQYF.

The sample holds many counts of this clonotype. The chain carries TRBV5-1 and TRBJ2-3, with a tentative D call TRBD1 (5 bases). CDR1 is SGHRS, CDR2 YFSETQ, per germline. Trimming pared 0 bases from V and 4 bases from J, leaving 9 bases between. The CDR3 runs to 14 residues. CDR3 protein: CASSLEGWADTQYF. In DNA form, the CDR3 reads TGCGCCAGCAGCTTGGAGGGGTGGGCAGATACGCAGTATTTT.

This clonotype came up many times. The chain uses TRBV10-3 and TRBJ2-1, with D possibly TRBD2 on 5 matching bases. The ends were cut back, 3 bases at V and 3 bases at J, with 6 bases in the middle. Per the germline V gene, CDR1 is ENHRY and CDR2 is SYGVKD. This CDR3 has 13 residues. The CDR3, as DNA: TGTGCCATCAGTGACGGGATCTACAATGAGCAGTTCTTC. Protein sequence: CAISDGIYNEQFF.

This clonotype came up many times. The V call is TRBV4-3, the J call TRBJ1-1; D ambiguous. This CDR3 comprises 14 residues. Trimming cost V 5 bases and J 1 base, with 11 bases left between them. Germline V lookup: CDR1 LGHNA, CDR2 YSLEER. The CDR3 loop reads CASSSSLQNTEAFF. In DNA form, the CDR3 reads TGCGCCAGCAGCTCTTCATTACAGAACACTGAAGCTTTCTTT.

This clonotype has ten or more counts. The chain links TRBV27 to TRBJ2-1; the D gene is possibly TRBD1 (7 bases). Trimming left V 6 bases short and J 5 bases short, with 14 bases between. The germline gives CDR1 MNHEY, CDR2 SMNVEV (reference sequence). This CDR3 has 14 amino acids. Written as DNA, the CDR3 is TGTGCCAGCAGCCAGGGGGGCTATAACAATGAGCAGTTCTTC. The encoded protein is CASSQGGYNNEQFF.

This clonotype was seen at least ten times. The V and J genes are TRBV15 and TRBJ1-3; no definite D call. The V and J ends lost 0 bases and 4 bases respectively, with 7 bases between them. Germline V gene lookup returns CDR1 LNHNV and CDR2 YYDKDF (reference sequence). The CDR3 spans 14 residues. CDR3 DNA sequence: TGTGCCACCAGCAGAGAACAACTCGGAAACACCATATATTTT. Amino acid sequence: CATSREQLGNTIYF.

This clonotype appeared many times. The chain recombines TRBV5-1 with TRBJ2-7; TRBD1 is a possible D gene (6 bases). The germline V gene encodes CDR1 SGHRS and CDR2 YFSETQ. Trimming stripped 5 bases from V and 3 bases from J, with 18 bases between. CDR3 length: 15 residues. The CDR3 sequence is CASRLQLEDSYEQYF. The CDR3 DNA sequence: TGCGCCAGCAGATTACAATTGGAGGACAGCTACGAGCAGTACTTC.